This T cell receptor beta chain was sequenced during a study of blood T cell repertoires in COVID-19. Whole-study context: Samples of COVID-19 (acute and convalescent) were obtained from the United States, Italy and Spain. Sample material is recorded as cDNA or gDNA derived from T cells, B-cell-depleted T cells, or PBMCs.

Study processing details: The authors estimated nucleated cell counts from reference gene primer amplification. Profiling relied on immunoSEQ multiplex PCR, and the TCRdb table lists in-frame clones only, not all of them. The V and J calls and the clone size are those of that table, but D and trimming were determined from the DNA. The sample yields about 140,000 clones, roughly 78% seen once. Germline CDR1 LGHNA, CDR2 YSLEER. Trimming took 2 bases from V and 9 from J, leaving 19 bases between them. The CDR3 runs to 16 residues. This clone has just one count. This TCR derives from a man in his sixties with acute or convalescent COVID-19. The gene calls are TRBV4-3 and TRBJ2-2, with a weak D call TRBD1 (5 bases). Material: peripheral blood. The chain's CDR3 is CASSQSGAARSRELFF. The CDR3 DNA is TGCGCCAGCAGCCAAAGTGGGGCAGCCCGGTCTAGGGAGCTGTTTTTT.